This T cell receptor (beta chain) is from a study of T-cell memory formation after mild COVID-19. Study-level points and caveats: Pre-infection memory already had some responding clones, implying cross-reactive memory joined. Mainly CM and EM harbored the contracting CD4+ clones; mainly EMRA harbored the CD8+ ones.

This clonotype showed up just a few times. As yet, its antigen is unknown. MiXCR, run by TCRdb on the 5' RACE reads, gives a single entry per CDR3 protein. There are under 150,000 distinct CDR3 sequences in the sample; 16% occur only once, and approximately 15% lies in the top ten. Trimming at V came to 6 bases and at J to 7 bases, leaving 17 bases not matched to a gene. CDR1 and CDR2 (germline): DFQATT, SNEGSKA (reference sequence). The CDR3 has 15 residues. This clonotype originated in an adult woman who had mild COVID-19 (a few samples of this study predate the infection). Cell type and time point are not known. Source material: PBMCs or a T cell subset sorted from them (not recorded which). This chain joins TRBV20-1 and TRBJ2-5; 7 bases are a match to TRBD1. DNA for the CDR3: TGCAGTGCAACGACAGGGACACTCGACAGCGGGACCCAGTACTTC. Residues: CSATTGTLDSGTQYF.